This record looks at one T cell receptor beta chain sequence and its context. The data were produced by immunoSEQ multiplex PCR, yet TCRdb's version contains in-frame clones alone and is incomplete. The sample carries some 140,000 clones, approximately 82% recorded once. CDR3 length: 18 amino acids. Germline V gene lookup returns CDR1 SNHLY and CDR2 FYNNEI. With 6 bases removed from V and 0 bases from J, the gap between germline ends came to 23 bases. This specimen comes from a study of cytomegalovirus exposure and HLA in healthy donors. This rearrangement joins TRBV2 to TRBJ2-5, with a possible D match to TRBD1 (9 bases). Source material: PBMCs. This receptor was taken from a man aged 25 to 40 in good health and CMV-seropositive. CDR3 amino acids: CASSATGGTSGNQETQYF. CDR3 sequence (DNA): TGTGCCAGCAGCGCGACAGGGGGAACTAGCGGAAACCAAGAGACCCAGTACTTC. Supplemented by reference TRBV2 and TRBJ2-5, the full variable domain reads EPEVTQTPSHQVTQMGQEVILRCVPISNHLYFYWYRQILGQKVEFLVSFYNNEISEKSEIFDDQFSVERPDGSNFTLKIRSTKLEDSAMYFCASSATGGTSGNQETQYFGPGTRLLVL.